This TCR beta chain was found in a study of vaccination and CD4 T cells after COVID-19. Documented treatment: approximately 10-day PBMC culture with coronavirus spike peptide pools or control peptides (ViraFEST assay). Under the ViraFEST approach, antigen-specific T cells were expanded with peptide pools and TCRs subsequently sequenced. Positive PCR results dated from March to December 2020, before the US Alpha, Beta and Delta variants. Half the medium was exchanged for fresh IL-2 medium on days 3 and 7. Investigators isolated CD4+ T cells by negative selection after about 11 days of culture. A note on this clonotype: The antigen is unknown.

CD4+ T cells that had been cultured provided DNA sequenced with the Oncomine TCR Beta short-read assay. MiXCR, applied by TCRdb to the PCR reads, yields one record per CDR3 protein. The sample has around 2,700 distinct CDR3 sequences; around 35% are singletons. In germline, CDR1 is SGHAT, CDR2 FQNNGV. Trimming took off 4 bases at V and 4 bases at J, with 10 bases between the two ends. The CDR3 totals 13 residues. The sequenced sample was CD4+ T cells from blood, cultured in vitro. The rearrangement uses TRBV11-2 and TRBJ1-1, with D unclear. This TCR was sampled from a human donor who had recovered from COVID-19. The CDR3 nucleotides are TGTGCCAGCAGCTCTCAAGGGAGCACTGAAGCTTTCTTT. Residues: CASSSQGSTEAFF.